Detailed here is one TCR beta chain. These data belong to a study of blood T cell repertoires in COVID-19. Study at large: From the United States, Italy and Spain came samples of acute and convalescent COVID-19. T cells, B-cell-depleted T cells, or PBMCs provided the cDNA or gDNA that served as material.

Authors' processing steps: The authors estimated nucleated cell counts from reference gene primer amplification. Clones were sequenced by immunoSEQ multiplex PCR, and TCRdb holds only the in-frame ones, with some missing. The DNA was the basis for D and trimming; V, J and clone size are from that table. The sample lists under 400,000 clones, almost 90% occurring once. The CDR3 is made up of 14 amino acids. The germline gives CDR1 MNHEY, CDR2 SMNVEV (reference sequence). V lost 7 bases and J lost 4; bases outside the gene matches: 6. The chain carries TRBV27 and TRBJ1-5; the match to TRBD1 covers 8 bases. This clonotype was obtained from a man younger than 35 with active or convalescent COVID-19. The sequenced sample was peripheral blood. CDR3 nucleotides: TGTGCCAGCATGCCCAGGGGGCGAAATCAGCCCCAGCATTTT. Amino acid sequence: CASMPRGRNQPQHF.